This T cell receptor beta chain is from a study of T cell responses to AZD1222 COVID-19 vaccine (dated by TCRdb to the early 2020s). Background on the whole study: AZD1222 recipients whose second dose came at about 4 weeks and those whose second dose came at about 12 weeks were combined into one group, since spike-specific TCR depth and breadth did not differ between the two schedules. TCR sequencing covered fewer than 250 trial participants: about 210 given two doses of AZD1222 and 26 given two doses of MenACWY control vaccine. Trial participants were enrolled by age into 18-55, 56-69 and 70-plus year subgroups, with roughly 160, 29 and 62 TCR-sequenced participants respectively.

The CDR3 regions of human TCRbeta chains were subjected to immunosequencing. Regarding the original processing steps: Repertoire TCRs were matched against a reference library of SARS-CoV-2-specific TCRs generated with the MIRA antigen-specificity platform. Breadth meant the fraction of unique TCRs that were SARS-CoV-2-associated, whereas depth meant the fraction of total T cells that were SARS-CoV-2-associated. Using the MIRA data, every spike-specific TCR was mapped to the spike region that the TCR reacted to and assigned to either a CD4 or a CD8 class. Log10-transformed breadth and depth values were compared by one-way ANOVA with Sidak's multiple comparisons tests. TCRdb retrieved this table from immuneACCESS and kept in-frame rearrangements only. Not all clones are present; in checked studies, unresolved V genes account for under half, and no reason is known for the remainder. V, J and clone size were drawn from that table, and D and trimming were deduced from the DNA. The sample records approximately 94,000 clones, roughly 90% of which are singletons. The top ten constitute about 2% of the sample.

Overall study results and their limits: In the small 56-69-year group, the increase in depth fell short of significance, most likely because of low power. Reportedly, almost half of the unique spike-specific TCRs recognized epitopes lying outside the regions that are mutated in the B.1.351 and B.1.1.7 variants. Participants were mostly white British and included more females than males, and it was suggested by the authors that clonal diversity may have been underestimated. A significant rise in spike-specific TCR breadth and depth was observed after two AZD1222 doses relative to day 0 and relative to MenACWY recipients. Conclusions about previously exposed vaccinees are limited because only six or seven AZD1222 recipients were SARS-CoV-2 seropositive at baseline. No day 14 peak-response samples were available, so repertoires were characterized only after the peak T cell response. CD4 TCRs associated with the vaccine covered the entire spike protein, and the dominant responses were in regions 160-218 and 743-854.

CDR1 and CDR2 are drawn from the germline V gene (reference sequence): SGHNT, YYREEE. Trimming at the junction amounts to 1 base on V and 2 bases on J, and the germline ends lie 10 bases apart. The CDR3 covers 15 residues, taking in both the cysteine and the phenylalanine. The entry retains the CDR3 DNA only, 45 bases that are in frame from base 1. The sample's time point label, in plain terms: baseline before first vaccination. Vaccinee samples were obtained from the UK trials COV001 and COV002, which included a single-blind randomized controlled phase 2/3 trial of AZD1222 (ChAdOx1 nCoV-19) in healthy adults. For TCRbeta chain sequencing, PBMC samples were collected from trial participants at day 0 and at day 28 after the second dose. On this clone itself: What antigen it recognizes has not been identified. No base quality information exists; no much larger clone differs at one position.

The receptor chain draws on TRBV5-4 and TRBJ1-3, with no confident D gene call. Material: peripheral blood, obtained on day 0 of AZD1222 vaccination. This receptor was taken from an adult in good health. This receptor has the CDR3 CASSLPGSPGNTIYF. The DNA is TGTGCCAGCAGCTTGCCTGGAAGCCCTGGAAACACCATATATTTT.